Presented here are 25 T cell receptor beta chains from one specimen sequenced in a study of T cells in localized non-small cell lung cancer. Generated by immunoSEQ multiplex PCR, the TCRdb table keeps only in-frame clones and is missing some. The sample includes about 24,000 clones, approximately 90% of them seen just once. The specimen was peripheral blood mononuclear cells, collected before any cancer treatment. The receptors here all came from a woman aged 40 to 75 with stage III lung adenocarcinoma.

V usage is TRBV5-8 and J usage is TRBJ1-1, with TRBD1 identical over 7 bases. CDR3 length equals 15 residues. V lost 4 bases, J lost 1 base, and 7 bases stayed unmatched. Germline CDR1 is SGHTS and CDR2 is YDEGEE. DNA for the CDR3: TGTGCCAGCAGCCTGAGAGGGGGCTGGAACACTGAAGCTTTCTTT. Encoded protein: CASSLRGGWNTEAFF.

The rearrangement joins TRBV12-5 to TRBJ2-5; D might be TRBD1 (5 bases). V was cut by 5 bases and J by 3 bases, with 22 bases left in between. The CDR3 contains 17 residues. In germline, CDR1 is LGHNT, CDR2 FRNRAP. The CDR3 reads CASGRSQVPYNKETQYF. The CDR3 region has the DNA TGTGCTAGTGGTCGGTCACAGGTCCCCTACAATAAAGAGACCCAGTACTTC.

This rearrangement joins TRBV5-1 to TRBJ2-1, with TRBD2 matching 10 bases. CDR1 and CDR2 (germline): SGHRS, YFSETQ. Trimming cost V 3 bases and J 5 bases; bases outside gene matches: 5. The CDR3 length is 15 residues. CDR3 region: CASSSPSGGNNEQFF. The CDR3 DNA sequence: TGCGCCAGCAGCTCCCCTAGCGGGGGTAACAATGAGCAGTTCTTC.

The gene calls are TRBV7-3 and TRBJ2-7; possibly TRBD2 for D (5 bases). The V gene lost 2 bases and the J gene lost 4 bases, with 12 bases spanning the gap. CDR1 SGHTA and CDR2 FQGTGA come from the germline V gene. The CDR3 is 14 amino acids. The CDR3 coding sequence is TGTGCCAGCAGCTTACCGGGAACGAAGTACGAGCAGTACTTC. Encoded protein: CASSLPGTKYEQYF.

The V gene is TRBV7-6, the J gene TRBJ1-1, with TRBD1 as a possible D gene (6 bases). The V end lost 5 bases, the J end lost 0 bases, and 10 bases lay between the germline ends. Germline CDR1 and CDR2: SGHVS and FNYEAQ. CDR3 length equals 14 residues. The CDR3 sequence is CASSVRGVNTEAFF. The CDR3 coding sequence is TGTGCCAGCAGCGTCAGGGGAGTGAACACTGAAGCTTTCTTT.

This sequence joins TRBV2 and TRBJ2-5, with 9 nucleotides matching TRBD1. The V gene end was trimmed by 8 bases and the J gene end by 5 bases; junction bases not matched to a gene: 6. CDR1 is SNHLY and CDR2 is FYNNEI in the germline V gene. The CDR3 runs 13 residues. CDR3 amino acids: CASWDRAGETQYF. The CDR3 DNA reads as TGTGCCAGCTGGGACAGGGCGGGGGAGACCCAGTACTTC.

The DNA for the CDR3 is TGTGCCATCGGGACTAGCGGGATTGAGCAGTTCTTC. Protein sequence: CAIGTSGIEQFF. The chain recombines TRBV10-3 with TRBJ2-1; TRBD2 matches at 13 bases. With V trimmed by 8 bases and J by 9 bases, 1 base remained unmatched. CDR1 ENHRY and CDR2 SYGVKD come from the germline V gene. The CDR3 is made up of 12 amino acids.

The J gene is TRBJ2-7, the V gene TRBV7-9; D unclear. The CDR3 consists of 14 residues. Trimming took 5 bases from V and 2 from J, leaving 13 bases between them. The V gene's germline CDR1 is SEHNR and CDR2 FQNEAQ (reference sequence). CDR3 in DNA: TGTGCCAGCAGCGCCATATGGGCACCCTACGAGCAGTACTTC. It codes for CASSAIWAPYEQYF.

This clone was recorded once. The chain uses TRBV19 and TRBJ1-1; D ambiguous. V gave up 0 bases and J gave up 8 bases, with 7 bases separating them. The CDR3 runs to 12 residues. Germline values: CDR1 LNHDA, CDR2 SQIVND (reference sequence). CDR3 in amino acids: CASSIDRKEAFF. The CDR3 DNA is TGTGCCAGTAGTATAGACCGTAAAGAAGCTTTCTTT. Combining the CDR3 with reference TRBV19 and TRBJ1-1 gives the whole variable domain DGGITQSPKYLFRKEGQNVTLSCEQNLNHDAMYWYRQDPGQGLRLIYYSQIVNDFQKGDIAEGYSVSREKKESFPLTVTSAQKNPTAFYLCASSIDRKEAFFGQGTRLTVV.

The rearrangement links TRBV19 to TRBJ1-1; TRBD1 aligns across 7 bases. The V gene's germline CDR1 is LNHDA and CDR2 SQIVND (reference sequence). The J segment lost 1 base and the V segment lost 3 bases, leaving 2 bases of the junction unmatched. This CDR3 region has 14 residues. The CDR3 spells CASSMGTENTEAFF. The CDR3 DNA reads as TGTGCCAGTAGTATGGGGACAGAGAACACTGAAGCTTTCTTT. The full variable domain, completed using reference TRBV19 and TRBJ1-1, is DGGITQSPKYLFRKEGQNVTLSCEQNLNHDAMYWYRQDPGQGLRLIYYSQIVNDFQKGDIAEGYSVSREKKESFPLTVTSAQKNPTAFYLCASSMGTENTEAFFGQGTRLTVV.

The chain combines TRBV7-8 with TRBJ2-2, with TRBD1 matching 7 bases. This CDR3 is built from 13 residues. The V gene's germline CDR1 is SGHVS and CDR2 FQNEAQ. V gave up 4 bases and J gave up 6 bases; unmatched junction bases: 2. This CDR3 is CASSSQGSGELFF. In DNA form, the CDR3 reads TGTGCCAGCAGCTCACAGGGGTCCGGGGAGCTGTTTTTT.

The rearrangement joins TRBV4-1 to TRBJ2-1; D is perhaps TRBD1 or TRBD2 (5 bases each). The CDR3 extends over 16 amino acids. In germline, CDR1 is MGHRA, CDR2 YSYEKL. Between the trimmed V and J ends, which lost 0 bases and 4 bases, there was a span of 13 bases. The CDR3 nucleotides are TGCGCCAGCAGCCAAGAGGGACGGGCTGTGTACAATGAGCAGTTCTTC. Its protein product is CASSQEGRAVYNEQFF.

This sequence joins TRBV9 and TRBJ2-3; the D gene is possibly TRBD1 (6 bases). Between the trimmed V and J ends, which lost 3 bases and 4 bases, there was a span of 18 bases. CDR3 length equals 16 residues. Germline CDR1 SGDLS, CDR2 YYNGEE. The CDR3 loop reads CASSAAAGELADTQYF. In DNA, the CDR3 is TGTGCCAGCAGCGCGGCTGCAGGGGAGTTGGCAGATACGCAGTATTTT. Full variable domain (rest looked up from reference TRBV9 and TRBJ2-3): DSGVTQTPKHLITATGQRVTLRCSPRSGDLSVYWYQQSLDQGLQFLIQYYNGEERAKGNILERFSAQQFPDLHSELNLSSLELGDSALYFCASSAAAGELADTQYFGPGTRLTVL.

The chain couples TRBV25-1 to TRBJ2-2; D uncertain. Germline V gene data show CDR1 as MGHDK and CDR2 as SYGVNS. The CDR3 has 14 residues. Trimming shortened V by 1 base and J by 3 bases, and 6 bases separated the two germline ends. DNA of the CDR3: TGTGCCAGCAGTGAATCGGGTTACACCGGGGAGCTGTTTTTT. It is translated as CASSESGYTGELFF.

The chain combines TRBV7-9 with TRBJ1-1; no clear D. V lost 0 bases, J lost 6 bases, and 11 bases lay in between. Germline V CDR1 and CDR2: SEHNR, FQNEAQ (reference sequence). The CDR3 covers 14 residues. Here the CDR3 DNA reads TGTGCCAGCAGCTTAGCTGGCAGTTACTCTGAAGCTTTCTTT. It yields the protein CASSLAGSYSEAFF.

The chain recombines TRBV19 with TRBJ2-7; D is possibly TRBD1 (6 bases). Germline V lookup: CDR1 LNHDA, CDR2 SQIVND (reference sequence). CDR3 length: 13 residues. Trimming stripped 7 bases from V and 0 bases from J, with 10 bases between. This CDR3 is CASIGDTSYEQYF. CDR3 sequence (DNA): TGTGCCAGTATCGGGGACACCTCCTACGAGCAGTACTTC.

This sequence joins TRBV23-1 and TRBJ2-7, with a tentative D call TRBD1 (6 bases). TRBV23-1 counts as an open reading frame of uncertain function. CDR3 size: 14 residues. V lost 4 bases to trimming and J lost 0 bases, with 10 bases between them. This chain's CDR3 is CASSPPRGSYEQYF. CDR3 nucleotide sequence: TGCGCCAGCAGTCCGCCCAGGGGCTCCTACGAGCAGTACTTC.

In DNA form, the CDR3 reads TGTGCCAGCAGCCGTCGGGGTAGGGATGAGACCCAGTACTTC. Translation: CASSRRGRDETQYF. The chain couples TRBV13 to TRBJ2-5, with a tentative D call TRBD2 (5 bases). The CDR3 is made up of 14 amino acids. The germline gives CDR1 PRHDT, CDR2 FYEKMQ (reference sequence). V was clipped by 5 bases and J by 5 bases, with 15 bases between them.

This chain joins TRBV5-1 and TRBJ2-3; 13 bases are a match to TRBD2. With V trimmed by 0 bases and J by 4 bases, 2 bases remained unmatched. The CDR3 covers 16 residues. Per germline, CDR1 SGHRS and CDR2 YFSETQ. CDR3 nucleotide sequence: TGCGCCAGCAGCTTGGGACTAGCGGGAGGTGCAGATACGCAGTATTTT. It codes for CASSLGLAGGADTQYF.

The chain combines TRBV12-2 with TRBJ1-2; TRBD1, the D gene given by the table, was not confirmed from the DNA. TRBV12-2 is flagged as a pseudogene. The CDR3 sequence is 17 residues long. CDR3 residues: CASRPTSRTGGDDGYTF. The CDR3 DNA is TGTGCAAGTCGCCCGACGTCCCGGACAGGGGGCGATGATGGCTACACCTTC.

V usage is TRBV4-3 and J usage is TRBJ2-1; D assignment may be TRBD1 or TRBD2 (5 bases each). The CDR3 runs to 17 residues. Trimming cost V 0 bases and J 6 bases, with 18 bases left between them. The germline gives CDR1 LGHNA, CDR2 YSLEER. The CDR3 DNA is TGCGCCAGCAGCCAAGATCGGGGTCAGGGTCTCCCCAATGAGCAGTTCTTC. Translating gives CASSQDRGQGLPNEQFF.

This clone came up once. The chain joins TRBV30 to TRBJ2-7, with TRBD1 matching 7 bases. Trimming removed 3 bases from V and 3 bases from J; junction bases left unmatched: 5. Germline values: CDR1 GTSNPN, CDR2 SVGIG (reference sequence). CDR3 length: 13 residues. CDR3: CAWRRGQNYEQYF. The CDR3 DNA is TGTGCCTGGAGAAGGGGACAGAACTACGAGCAGTACTTC.

This rearrangement joins TRBV6-5 to TRBJ1-1; D is unresolved. CDR1 is MNHEY and CDR2 is SVGAGI in the germline V gene. The V gene lost 0 bases and the J gene lost 5 bases, with 10 bases spanning the gap. The CDR3 is 14 residues long. The CDR3 coding sequence is TGTGCCAGCAGTTACTCGAGTGTGTTGACTGAAGCTTTCTTT. It encodes CASSYSSVLTEAFF.

The CDR3 sequence is CASSQTLSTGRYF. For the CDR3, the DNA is TGCGCCAGCAGCCAGACGCTGTCCACTGGCCGTTATTTT. The chain recombines TRBV4-3 with TRBJ1-3, with D uncertain. This CDR3 has 13 residues. With 3 bases removed from V and 16 bases from J, the gap between germline ends came to 19 bases. Germline V CDR1 and CDR2: LGHNA, YSLEER.

The CDR3 DNA is TGTGCCACCAGCAGAGATACCAGACTCAATGAGCAGTTCTTC. This sequence encodes CATSRDTRLNEQFF. The genes are TRBV15 and TRBJ2-1; no firm D call. The CDR3 has 14 residues. From germline, CDR1 is LNHNV and CDR2 YYDKDF (reference sequence). The V and J ends lost 0 bases and 6 bases respectively, with 9 bases between them.